Listed below are T cell receptor beta chains from one sample, sequenced in a study of blood T cell repertoires in COVID-19. Libraries were prepared by immunoSEQ multiplex PCR; TCRdb keeps only in-frame clonotypes and omits some of them. Of roughly 70,000 clones in the sample, about 89% were seen once. Specimen: peripheral blood. The receptor source for this set is a middle-aged man with active COVID-19. Both conserved end residues are part of each CDR3. A D gene is named only where the DNA matches it firmly. Some rows mark clone size as missing; the rest say once, few, many or name a class of expanded clone.

clone_size	j_call	d_call	v_call	cdr3_aa	cdr3_nt
-	TRBJ2-5	TRBD1	TRBV28	CASSFRGGPNEETQYF	TGTGCCAGCAGTTTCCGAGGGGGCCCGAATGAGGAGACCCAGTACTTC
-	TRBJ2-7	-	TRBV9	CASSGPLAGAGEQYF	TGTGCCAGCAGCGGCCCGCTGGCAGGGGCCGGCGAGCAGTACTTC
-	TRBJ2-7	-	TRBV10-2	CASSQPPGLSSYEQYF	TGCGCCAGCAGCCAGCCCCCGGGACTGTCTTCCTACGAGCAGTACTTC
-	TRBJ2-3	-	TRBV7-2	CASSPGGGPTDTQYF	TGTGCCAGCAGCCCCGGAGGGGGCCCCACAGATACGCAGTATTTT
few	TRBJ1-1	-	TRBV19	CASSIGYGDEAFF	TGTGCCAGTAGTATTGGGTACGGAGATGAAGCTTTCTTT
-	TRBJ1-1	TRBD1	TRBV14	CASTRKPGQVNTEAFF	TGTGCCAGCACCCGAAAACCGGGACAGGTGAACACTGAAGCTTTCTTT
-	TRBJ2-2	-	TRBV3-1/TRBV3-2	CASSQRGGSKFTGELFF	TGTGCCAGCAGCCAACGTGGAGGGTCCAAATTCACCGGGGAGCTGTTTTTT
-	TRBJ1-5	-	TRBV6-5	CASSRDTYGNQPQHF	TGTGCCAGCAGTAGGGACACATACGGCAATCAGCCCCAGCATTTT
-	TRBJ2-4	-	TRBV2	CASSEGGGAKNIQYF	TGTGCCAGCAGTGAGGGAGGGGGGGCCAAAAACATTCAGTACTTC
-	TRBJ1-1	-	TRBV5-1	CASSLVTNTEAFF	TGCGCCAGCAGCTTGGTCACAAACACTGAAGCTTTCTTT
-	TRBJ1-2	TRBD1	TRBV19	CASRTGVNGYTF	TGTGCCAGTAGAACAGGGGTAAATGGCTACACCTTC
-	TRBJ1-1	-	TRBV11-2	CASSLGTGFVAFF	TGTGCCAGCAGCTTAGGTACAGGGTTTGTAGCTTTCTTT
once	TRBJ2-5	-	TRBV7-3	CASSRALQETQYF	TGTGCCAGCAGCAGAGCGCTCCAAGAGACCCAGTACTTC
-	TRBJ1-2	-	TRBV20-1	CSARPQLFDTF	TGCAGTGCTAGACCCCAGTTATTTGACACCTTC
-	TRBJ2-3	-	TRBV27	CASSLGGLWTDTQYF	TGTGCCAGCAGTTTAGGAGGGCTCTGGACAGATACGCAGTATTTT
-	TRBJ1-3	TRBD1	TRBV3-1/TRBV3-2	CASSLRTGSPSGNTIYF	TGTGCCAGCAGCCTCCGGACAGGGAGCCCTTCTGGAAACACCATATATTTT
-	TRBJ1-5	-	TRBV28	CASSLGGFNQPQHF	TGTGCCAGCAGTTTAGGCGGATTCAATCAGCCCCAGCATTTT
-	TRBJ1-1	-	TRBV19	CASRSGTSMMYTEAFF	TGTGCCAGTAGGTCCGGGACATCTATGATGTACACTGAAGCTTTCTTT
-	TRBJ2-1	-	TRBV7-3	CASSLAPRDEQFF	TGTGCCAGCAGCTTAGCCCCCCGGGATGAGCAGTTCTTC
once	TRBJ2-7	-	TRBV5-1	CASSLRQRDEQYF	TGCGCCAGCAGCTTGAGACAGAGAGACGAGCAGTACTTC
-	TRBJ2-6	-	TRBV19	CASSKGQSGANVLTF	TGTGCCAGTAGTAAAGGACAGAGTGGGGCCAACGTCCTGACTTTC
once	TRBJ1-2	-	TRBV5-8	CASSWRETPNYGYTF	TGTGCCAGCAGCTGGAGGGAGACTCCTAACTATGGCTACACCTTC
-	TRBJ1-2	-	TRBV18	CASSPFPGLYGYTF	TGTGCCAGCTCACCTTTTCCAGGGTTGTATGGCTACACCTTC
-	TRBJ2-2	-	TRBV10-3	CAISQAVNTGELFF	TGTGCCATCAGCCAGGCCGTTAACACCGGGGAGCTGTTTTTT
once	TRBJ2-3	TRBD2	TRBV5-1	CASNLAGADTQYF	TGCGCCAGCAACCTAGCGGGAGCAGATACGCAGTATTTT
-	TRBJ2-7	-	TRBV21-1	CASSKGGREGPYEQYF	TGTGCCAGCAGCAAAGGAGGGCGGGAGGGCCCCTACGAGCAGTACTTC
-	TRBJ2-3	-	TRBV7-2	CASSFPDLRQTSTDTQYF	TGTGCCAGCAGCTTCCCCGATTTAAGACAGACTAGCACAGATACGCAGTATTTT
once	TRBJ2-1	-	TRBV7-9	CASSPPRGNEQFF	TGTGCCAGCAGCCCCCCGCGTGGCAATGAGCAGTTCTTC
-	TRBJ2-1	TRBD2	TRBV7-2	CASSRTSGSFDEQFF	TGTGCCAGCAGCCGGACTAGCGGGAGCTTCGATGAGCAGTTCTTC
few	TRBJ2-2	-	TRBV11-2	CASSPLRGMGTGELFF	TGTGCCAGCAGCCCCCTGAGAGGGATGGGTACCGGGGAGCTGTTTTTT
-	TRBJ1-5	-	TRBV24-1	CATSEPGLSNQPQHF	TGTGCCACCAGTGAGCCCGGACTGAGCAATCAGCCCCAGCATTTT
-	TRBJ2-2	-	TRBV5-1	CASSPQGTGELFF	TGCGCCAGCAGCCCACAGGGTACCGGGGAGCTGTTTTTT
-	TRBJ2-3	TRBD2	TRBV20-1	CSAREVAGSRGTQYF	TGCAGTGCTCGTGAGGTAGCGGGGTCACGGGGTACGCAGTATTTT
-	TRBJ1-1	-	TRBV11-3	CASSLDGQLNTEAFF	TGTGCCAGCAGCTTAGATGGACAATTGAACACTGAAGCTTTCTTT
-	TRBJ2-3	TRBD2	TRBV5-8	CASSLAGRGTDTQYF	TGTGCCAGCAGCTTAGCAGGGAGGGGAACAGATACGCAGTATTTT
-	TRBJ2-1	-	TRBV5-1	CASSLVAGLNEQFF	TGCGCCAGCAGCTTGGTAGCAGGGCTGAATGAGCAGTTCTTC
-	TRBJ1-1	TRBD1	TRBV5-1	CASSLQGSTEAFF	TGCGCCAGCAGCTTACAGGGGTCCACTGAAGCTTTCTTT
-	TRBJ2-1	TRBD1	TRBV14	CASSPQGWNEQFF	TGTGCCAGCAGCCCACAGGGGTGGAATGAGCAGTTCTTC
-	TRBJ2-3	TRBD2	TRBV7-9	CASSPAAGVFDTQYF	TGTGCCAGCAGCCCCGCCGCGGGAGTATTCGATACGCAGTATTTT
-	TRBJ1-1	-	TRBV13	CASSLGLAPNTEAFF	TGTGCCAGCAGCTTAGGCCTGGCTCCAAACACTGAAGCTTTCTTT
-	TRBJ2-1	TRBD1	TRBV3-1/TRBV3-2	CASEGTGVLAQRNEQFF	TGTGCCAGCGAGGGGACAGGGGTCCTAGCTCAGCGGAATGAGCAGTTCTTC
-	TRBJ1-1	TRBD1	TRBV5-1	CASSLGQGNMNTEAFF	TGCGCCAGCAGCCTCGGACAGGGGAACATGAACACTGAAGCTTTCTTT
-	TRBJ1-2	-	TRBV24-1	CATQWGENYGYTF	TGTGCCACTCAATGGGGGGAAAACTATGGCTACACCTTC
-	TRBJ1-2	-	TRBV30	CAWKGQGDYGYTF	TGTGCCTGGAAGGGGCAGGGCGATTATGGCTACACCTTC
-	TRBJ2-3	-	TRBV6-2/TRBV6-3	CASSFPLDTQYF	TGTGCCAGCAGTTTCCCCCTAGATACGCAGTATTTT
once	TRBJ1-1	-	TRBV6-1	CASSERRQKAFF	TGTGCCAGCAGTGAAAGGAGGCAAAAAGCTTTCTTT